What follows are 13 T cell receptor beta chains derived from one specimen sequenced in a study of cytomegalovirus exposure and HLA in healthy donors. The primer mix had 60 Vbeta and 13 Jbeta primers. Assay: immunoSEQ multiplex PCR; the TCRdb copy retains only in-frame clones and omits some. This sample carries 68,000 or so clones, with 6% to 8% going to the ten biggest clones. Sequencing input: PBMCs. These receptors were collected from a female donor in good health and CMV-seropositive.

The chain couples TRBV5-4 to TRBJ2-5; possibly TRBD2 for D (5 bases). The germline V gene has CDR1 SGHNT and CDR2 YYREEE (reference sequence). This CDR3 has 15 amino acids. Deletions cut 3 bases from V and 2 bases from J, with 14 bases between. The CDR3 nucleotides are TGTGCCAGCAGCTCTCAGGACTTCCTACAAGAGACCCAGTACTTC. It specifies CASSSQDFLQETQYF.

J is TRBJ2-5 and V is TRBV5-6; the D gene is possibly TRBD2 (7 bases). Per the germline V gene, CDR1 is SGHDT and CDR2 is YYEEEE. CDR3 length equals 15 residues. Trimming took 4 bases from V and 11 from J, leaving 24 bases between them. The CDR3 protein is CASSAGFGGPREQYF. The CDR3 DNA follows: TGTGCCAGCAGCGCCGGTTTCGGGGGGCCGCGAGAGCAGTACTTC.

This chain joins TRBV20-1 and TRBJ2-7, with a weak D call TRBD1 (6 bases). This CDR3 is built from 11 residues. Germline V gene sequence: CDR1 DFQATT, CDR2 SNEGSKA (reference sequence). Trimming cost V 3 bases and J 5 bases, with 8 bases left between them. CDR3 DNA: TGCAGTGCTAGTCGACAGGACGAGCAGTACTTC. This translates into CSASRQDEQYF.

A note on this clone: Germline and junction disagree at one end, which may indicate a read error. The chain uses TRBV5-4 and TRBJ2-7, with 11 bases that match TRBD1. Looked up from germline, CDR1 is SGHNT and CDR2 is YYREEE (reference sequence). The CDR3 is made up of 13 amino acids. This CDR3 is CASSSDRGPLWDF. The CDR3 DNA follows: TGTGCCAGCAGCTCGGACAGGGGGCCGTTATGGGACTTC.

The chain uses TRBV11-2 and TRBJ1-4; D is undetermined. The CDR3 length is 13 residues. The V end lost 2 bases, the J end lost 7 bases, and 8 bases lay between the germline ends. Germline assignment: CDR1 SGHAT and CDR2 FQNNGV. Here the CDR3 reads CASSLIGGEKLFF. CDR3 coding DNA: TGTGCCAGCAGCTTAATCGGCGGTGAAAAACTGTTTTTT.

The chain combines TRBV19 with TRBJ1-5, with D perhaps TRBD1 (5 bases). V lost 3 bases and J 6 bases, leaving 15 bases between the germline ends. Germline V gene sequence: CDR1 LNHDA, CDR2 SQIVND (reference sequence). The CDR3 length is 15 residues. CDR3: CASSILSQGFQPQHF. CDR3 in DNA: TGTGCCAGTAGTATCCTGTCCCAGGGATTTCAGCCCCAGCATTTT.

The rearrangement links TRBV4-3 to TRBJ2-7; maybe TRBD1 (6 bases). V lost 5 bases to trimming and J lost 4 bases, with 18 bases between them. Germline CDR1 LGHNA, CDR2 YSLEER. The CDR3 totals 15 residues. CDR3 sequence reads: CASSTRTVPGYEQYF. The CDR3, as DNA: TGCGCCAGCAGCACGCGGACAGTTCCAGGATACGAGCAGTACTTC.

The chain joins TRBV10-2 to TRBJ1-6, with a possible D match to TRBD1 (5 bases). The CDR3 totals 14 residues. Germline lookup yields CDR1 WSHSY and CDR2 SAAADI. Trimming pared 6 bases from V and 5 bases from J, leaving 11 bases between. The CDR3 loop reads CASSETANNSPLHF. The CDR3 DNA sequence: TGCGCCAGCAGCGAGACAGCTAATAATTCACCCCTCCACTTT.

The gene calls are TRBV13 and TRBJ2-1; D remains ambiguous. Germline CDR1 reads PRHDT; CDR2 reads FYEKMQ (reference sequence). Trimming took off 1 base at V and 9 bases at J, with 7 bases between the two ends. This CDR3 has 12 amino acids. The CDR3, as DNA: TGTGCCAGCAGCTTAGCCCCAGTTGAGCAGTTCTTC. Encoded protein: CASSLAPVEQFF.

V is TRBV9 and J is TRBJ1-2, with a possible D match to TRBD1 (5 bases). CDR1 is SGDLS and CDR2 is YYNGEE in the germline V gene. The CDR3 spans 14 residues. Trimming shortened V by 4 bases and J by 4 bases, and 14 bases separated the two germline ends. This chain's CDR3 is CASSPASGGYGYTF. The DNA of the CDR3 is TGTGCCAGCAGCCCGGCCTCCGGGGGCTATGGCTACACCTTC.

V and J are TRBV5-1 and TRBJ2-5; TRBD2 might be the D (5 bases). CDR3 length: 14 residues. The germline V gene encodes CDR1 SGHRS and CDR2 YFSETQ. Trimming shortened V by 0 bases and J by 11 bases, and 17 bases separated the two germline ends. The CDR3 coding sequence is TGCGCCAGCAGCTTGGATGTCACCCTCGGGGAGCAGTACTTC. Translation gives CASSLDVTLGEQYF.

The chain has TRBV25-1 and TRBJ1-2; D gene uncertain. This CDR3 region has 14 residues. Between the trimmed V and J ends, which lost 1 base and 4 bases, there was a span of 10 bases. Germline V CDR1 and CDR2: MGHDK, SYGVNS. The CDR3: CASSESAVFYGYTF. The CDR3 coding sequence is TGTGCCAGCAGTGAATCGGCGGTATTCTATGGCTACACCTTC.

This rearrangement joins TRBV18 to TRBJ2-3; 14 bases line up with TRBD2. Germline CDR1 reads KGHSH; CDR2 reads LQKENI. This CDR3 comprises 16 residues. V gave up 7 bases and J gave up 1 base; unmatched junction bases: 4. The DNA for the CDR3 is TGTGCCAGCTTGACTAGCGGGGGGGCCGGCACAGATACGCAGTATTTT. Encoded protein: CASLTSGGAGTDTQYF. The complete variable domain, with remaining parts taken from reference TRBV18 and TRBJ2-3, reads NAGVMQNPRHLVRRRGQEARLRCSPMKGHSHVYWYRQLPEEGLKFMVYLQKENIIDESGMPKERFSAEFPKEGPSILRIQQVVRGDSAAYFCASLTSGGAGTDTQYFGPGTRLTVL.